These T cell receptor beta chains were read from a single sample in a study of PD-1 blockade in classical Hodgkin lymphoma. The repertoire was sequenced with immunoSEQ multiplex PCR; TCRdb's copy has only in-frame clones and lacks some. Of fewer than 100,000 clones in the sample, 85% to 95% were seen once. Material: peripheral blood mononuclear cells (PBMCs), obtained before the fourth cycle of nivolumab. The receptors were sampled from a human donor with classical Hodgkin lymphoma. The CDR3 runs from the conserved cysteine through the conserved F or W. The D gene is left open where the match is weak. Not all rows give a size; the values are once, few, many and, for expanded clones, a class.

clone_size: -
v_call: TRBV19
d_call: -
j_call: TRBJ2-3
cdr3_nt: TGTGCCAGTAGTACCCGGCCCAACACAGATACGCAGTATTTT
cdr3_aa: CASSTRPNTDTQYF

clone_size: -
v_call: TRBV7-9
d_call: TRBD2
j_call: TRBJ2-7
cdr3_nt: TGTGCCAGCAGCCCTCCCGAGGGTAGCGGGAACTACGAGCAGTACTTC
cdr3_aa: CASSPPEGSGNYEQYF

clone_size: -
v_call: TRBV2
d_call: -
j_call: TRBJ1-4
cdr3_nt: TGTGCCAGCAGCCCAAAAACGGCGGAACTGTTTTTT
cdr3_aa: CASSPKTAELFF

clone_size: once
v_call: TRBV6-6
d_call: -
j_call: TRBJ2-7
cdr3_nt: TGTGCCAGCAGTTACTCGTTACAGGGAAAACAGTACTTC
cdr3_aa: CASSYSLQGKQYF

clone_size: -
v_call: TRBV18
d_call: TRBD1
j_call: TRBJ2-5
cdr3_nt: TGTGCCAGCTCCAGGGAGACAGGGGGATACGAGACCCAGTACTTC
cdr3_aa: CASSRETGGYETQYF

clone_size: -
v_call: TRBV9
d_call: TRBD2
j_call: TRBJ2-7
cdr3_nt: TGTGCCAGCAGCATCGGGACTAGGAACGAGCAGTACTTC
cdr3_aa: CASSIGTRNEQYF

clone_size: -
v_call: TRBV21-1
d_call: -
j_call: TRBJ2-1
cdr3_nt: TGTGCCAGCAGCAAAGGCCGGCTAGCGGGAATAGTACCGAATGAGCAGTTCTTC
cdr3_aa: CASSKGRLAGIVPNEQFF

clone_size: once
v_call: TRBV7-2
d_call: -
j_call: TRBJ2-1
cdr3_nt: TGTGCCAGCAGCCCAGGGGCCCCCTACAATGAGCAGTTCTTC
cdr3_aa: CASSPGAPYNEQFF

clone_size: -
v_call: TRBV9
d_call: TRBD2
j_call: TRBJ2-1
cdr3_nt: TGTGCCAGCAGCGTAGATGGACTAGCGGGCCAGGATGAGCAGTTCTTC
cdr3_aa: CASSVDGLAGQDEQFF

clone_size: few
v_call: TRBV30
d_call: -
j_call: TRBJ1-1
cdr3_nt: TGTGCCTGGATTAGGGGGGATGCTTTCTTT
cdr3_aa: CAWIRGDAFF

clone_size: once
v_call: TRBV2
d_call: -
j_call: TRBJ1-2
cdr3_nt: TGTGCCAGCAGTGATGGACACCCTAACTATGGCTACACCTTC
cdr3_aa: CASSDGHPNYGYTF

clone_size: once
v_call: TRBV19
d_call: TRBD2
j_call: TRBJ2-2
cdr3_nt: TGTGCCAGTACAAAGACTCCCCTAGCGGGAGTCACCGGGGAGCTGTTTTTT
cdr3_aa: CASTKTPLAGVTGELFF

clone_size: -
v_call: TRBV2
d_call: TRBD2
j_call: TRBJ2-3
cdr3_nt: TGTGCCAGCAGTCCTAGCGGGATTAGCACAGATACGCAGTATTTT
cdr3_aa: CASSPSGISTDTQYF

clone_size: once
v_call: TRBV9
d_call: TRBD1
j_call: TRBJ2-3
cdr3_nt: TGTGCCAGCAGCCCCCGGGACAGAGTCACAGATACGCAGTATTTT
cdr3_aa: CASSPRDRVTDTQYF

clone_size: -
v_call: TRBV28
d_call: -
j_call: TRBJ2-7
cdr3_nt: TGTGCCAGCAGTTCCCCCCGGGAGCAGTACTTC
cdr3_aa: CASSSPREQYF

clone_size: -
v_call: TRBV4-2
d_call: -
j_call: TRBJ2-3
cdr3_nt: TGTGCCAGCAGCCAAGGAGCCCGCAAATCGAGCACAGATACGCAGTATTTT
cdr3_aa: CASSQGARKSSTDTQYF

clone_size: once
v_call: TRBV30
d_call: TRBD1
j_call: TRBJ1-2
cdr3_nt: TGTGCCTGGGCCGAAGGGGGCGGGTATGGCTACACCTTC
cdr3_aa: CAWAEGGGYGYTF

clone_size: -
v_call: TRBV30
d_call: -
j_call: TRBJ2-5
cdr3_nt: TGTGCCTGGAGCGGGGGCCAACTCAGGGGGACCCAGTACTTC
cdr3_aa: CAWSGGQLRGTQYF

clone_size: few
v_call: TRBV6-1
d_call: -
j_call: TRBJ1-5
cdr3_nt: TGTGCCAGCAGTGTGGGGAGTGGTCAGCCCCAGCATTTT
cdr3_aa: CASSVGSGQPQHF

clone_size: -
v_call: TRBV30
d_call: TRBD2
j_call: TRBJ2-1
cdr3_nt: TGTGCCTGGAGACCGGGACTAGCGATGAATGAGCAGTTCTTC
cdr3_aa: CAWRPGLAMNEQFF

clone_size: -
v_call: TRBV6-5
d_call: -
j_call: TRBJ2-3
cdr3_nt: TGTGCCAGCAGTTACTCGGACAGCACAGATACGCAGTATTTT
cdr3_aa: CASSYSDSTDTQYF

clone_size: -
v_call: TRBV5-1
d_call: -
j_call: TRBJ2-3
cdr3_nt: TGCGCCAGCAGGAATCCTAGCCCGGACGATCGCACAGATACGCAGTATTTT
cdr3_aa: CASRNPSPDDRTDTQYF

clone_size: -
v_call: TRBV5-1
d_call: -
j_call: TRBJ1-1
cdr3_nt: TGCGCCAGCAGCTTGTCCCAGAACACTGAAGCTTTCTTT
cdr3_aa: CASSLSQNTEAFF

clone_size: -
v_call: TRBV27
d_call: TRBD2
j_call: TRBJ2-3
cdr3_nt: TGTGCCAGCGGTAGAAAGACTAGCGGGAGGGAAGATACGCAGTATTTT
cdr3_aa: CASGRKTSGREDTQYF

clone_size: -
v_call: TRBV2
d_call: -
j_call: TRBJ2-5
cdr3_nt: TGTGCCAGCGGACCCCCGGGAGTGGGAGAGACCCAGTACTTC
cdr3_aa: CASGPPGVGETQYF

clone_size: -
v_call: TRBV7-7
d_call: TRBD2
j_call: TRBJ2-2
cdr3_nt: TGTGCCATTTGGCTAGCGGGAGGATTTGACACCGGGGAGCTGTTTTTT
cdr3_aa: CAIWLAGGFDTGELFF

clone_size: once
v_call: TRBV27
d_call: -
j_call: TRBJ2-1
cdr3_nt: TGTGCCAGCAGTTTTGGGACTTACAGTGTCTTC
cdr3_aa: CASSFGTYSVF

clone_size: -
v_call: TRBV10-2
d_call: -
j_call: TRBJ2-1
cdr3_nt: TGCGCCACAAGACAGAGCACCTACAATGAGCAGTTCTTC
cdr3_aa: CATRQSTYNEQFF

clone_size: -
v_call: TRBV6-5
d_call: -
j_call: TRBJ2-1
cdr3_nt: TGTGCCAGCAGTACCTACCAGCGCGAGCAGTTCTTC
cdr3_aa: CASSTYQREQFF

clone_size: -
v_call: TRBV19
d_call: -
j_call: TRBJ2-5
cdr3_nt: TGTGCCAGTAGTATGGAACCGACAGCTACCCAGTACTTC
cdr3_aa: CASSMEPTATQYF

clone_size: -
v_call: TRBV21-1
d_call: -
j_call: TRBJ2-3
cdr3_nt: TGTGCCAGCAGCACAACGACTAGCATAAGCACAGATACGCAGTATTTT
cdr3_aa: CASSTTTSISTDTQYF

clone_size: once
v_call: TRBV28
d_call: -
j_call: TRBJ1-1
cdr3_nt: TGTGCCAGCATTTCAGCCGCTGAAGCTTTCTTT
cdr3_aa: CASISAAEAFF

clone_size: -
v_call: TRBV5-1
d_call: -
j_call: TRBJ1-1
cdr3_nt: TGCGCCAGCAGCTTGGTCGGGGGAACCACTGAAGCTTTCTTT
cdr3_aa: CASSLVGGTTEAFF

clone_size: -
v_call: TRBV6-6
d_call: -
j_call: TRBJ2-1
cdr3_nt: TGTGCCAGCAGTTTTCCCTACAATGAGCAGTTCTTC
cdr3_aa: CASSFPYNEQFF

clone_size: -
v_call: TRBV27
d_call: -
j_call: TRBJ2-7
cdr3_nt: TGTGCCGGCAGTTCCTCGAAAACGGGACGCATTCACTACGAGCAGTACTTC
cdr3_aa: CAGSSSKTGRIHYEQYF

clone_size: -
v_call: TRBV4-1
d_call: -
j_call: TRBJ1-1
cdr3_nt: TGCGCCAGCAGCCGCCAACGGGCCTCCCAGACAGAAGAAGCTTTCTTT
cdr3_aa: CASSRQRASQTEEAFF

clone_size: -
v_call: TRBV5-8
d_call: TRBD2
j_call: TRBJ2-1
cdr3_nt: TGTGCCAGCAGCTTGGCCCTAGCGGGCAATGAGCAGTTCTTC
cdr3_aa: CASSLALAGNEQFF

clone_size: -
v_call: TRBV7-9
d_call: -
j_call: TRBJ1-2
cdr3_nt: TGTGCCAGCAGCTTGGACGGTAACTATGGCTACACCTTC
cdr3_aa: CASSLDGNYGYTF

clone_size: -
v_call: TRBV28
d_call: TRBD2
j_call: TRBJ2-1
cdr3_nt: TGTGCCAGCAGCCGGGATAGCGGGGGACGTGGTGAGCAGTTCTTC
cdr3_aa: CASSRDSGGRGEQFF

clone_size: once
v_call: TRBV9
d_call: -
j_call: TRBJ1-2
cdr3_nt: TGTGCCAGCAGCGTACGTCCGGCAGCTAACTATGGCTACACCTTC
cdr3_aa: CASSVRPAANYGYTF

clone_size: -
v_call: TRBV25-1
d_call: TRBD1
j_call: TRBJ1-4
cdr3_nt: TGTGCCAGCAGTGATAACAGGGGGGGTGAAAAACTGTTTTTT
cdr3_aa: CASSDNRGGEKLFF

clone_size: -
v_call: TRBV11-3
d_call: TRBD2
j_call: TRBJ2-2
cdr3_nt: TGTGCCAGCAGCTTAAGAGATAGCGGGAGACCCGGGGAGCTGTTTTTT
cdr3_aa: CASSLRDSGRPGELFF

clone_size: -
v_call: TRBV28
d_call: -
j_call: TRBJ1-2
cdr3_nt: TGTGCCAGCAGTTTATTGGATATGGGACCTATCTATGGCTACACCTTC
cdr3_aa: CASSLLDMGPIYGYTF

clone_size: -
v_call: TRBV9
d_call: -
j_call: TRBJ2-7
cdr3_nt: TGTGCCAGCAGCGTAAGTTCGGGATACTACGAGCAGTACTTC
cdr3_aa: CASSVSSGYYEQYF

clone_size: -
v_call: TRBV7-8
d_call: TRBD1
j_call: TRBJ2-1
cdr3_nt: TGTGCCAGCAGCTTACTTTGGGGACAGGGGCCCGACAATGAGCAGTTCTTC
cdr3_aa: CASSLLWGQGPDNEQFF

clone_size: -
v_call: TRBV6-5
d_call: TRBD1
j_call: TRBJ2-7
cdr3_nt: TGTGCCAGCAGTACGGGACAGGGGAACGAGCAGTACTTC
cdr3_aa: CASSTGQGNEQYF

clone_size: once
v_call: TRBV28
d_call: -
j_call: TRBJ1-2
cdr3_nt: TGTGCCAGCAGTTTATTAGGTAACGAAGGGGCTTATGGCTACACCTTC
cdr3_aa: CASSLLGNEGAYGYTF

clone_size: -
v_call: TRBV6-1
d_call: -
j_call: TRBJ2-1
cdr3_nt: TGTGCCAGCAGCCTACAGGGACCAGGTGAGCAGTTCTTC
cdr3_aa: CASSLQGPGEQFF